This T cell receptor (beta chain) emerged from a study of identical twins. This clonotype was seen more than once but under ten times. The CDR3 extends over 14 amino acids. CDR1 and CDR2 from the germline V gene are SNHLY and FYNNEI. The V and J ends lost 6 bases and 3 bases respectively, with 15 bases between them. MiXCR was run by TCRdb on the 5' RACE reads, yielding one entry per CDR3 protein. The data show roughly 770,000 distinct CDR3 sequences, 15% to 20% seen once. The data were also submitted as part of a second study, on T cells expressing NK-cell markers.

The sequence derives from a woman aged 18-29 years in good health. The chain has TRBV2 and TRBJ2-7; tentatively, D is TRBD2 (6 bases). The sequencing sample was made of PBMCs. The CDR3 DNA is TGTGCCAGCAGGGCGGGGCCGCATTTCTACGAGCAGTACTTC. Encoded protein: CASRAGPHFYEQYF.